This T cell receptor (beta chain) is from a study of blood T cell repertoires in COVID-19. Study-level information: COVID-19 samples, acute and convalescent, were from the United States, Italy and Spain. Sources were T cells, B-cell-depleted T cells, or PBMCs; the material itself was cDNA or gDNA.

How the authors handled the data: Estimation of nucleated cell counts relied on the amplification of reference gene primers. The method was immunoSEQ multiplex PCR; TCRdb's version includes in-frame clones alone and lacks a portion of them. V and J calls and clone size are copied from that table; D and trimming were computed from the DNA. Here the sample spans fewer than 200,000 clones, about four fifths being singletons. Trimming cost V 4 bases and J 4 bases; bases outside gene matches: 13. The CDR3 has 17 amino acids. The germline gives CDR1 KGHDR, CDR2 SFDVKD. The receptor's source is a man aged 35-49 years who had recovered from COVID-19. This rearrangement joins TRBV24-1 to TRBJ2-5; 8 nucleotides match TRBD2. What was sequenced was peripheral blood. The CDR3 nucleotides are TGTGCCACCAGTGACTATGACAGAGCGGGGGCGGGAGAGACCCAGTACTTC. As protein: CATSDYDRAGAGETQYF.